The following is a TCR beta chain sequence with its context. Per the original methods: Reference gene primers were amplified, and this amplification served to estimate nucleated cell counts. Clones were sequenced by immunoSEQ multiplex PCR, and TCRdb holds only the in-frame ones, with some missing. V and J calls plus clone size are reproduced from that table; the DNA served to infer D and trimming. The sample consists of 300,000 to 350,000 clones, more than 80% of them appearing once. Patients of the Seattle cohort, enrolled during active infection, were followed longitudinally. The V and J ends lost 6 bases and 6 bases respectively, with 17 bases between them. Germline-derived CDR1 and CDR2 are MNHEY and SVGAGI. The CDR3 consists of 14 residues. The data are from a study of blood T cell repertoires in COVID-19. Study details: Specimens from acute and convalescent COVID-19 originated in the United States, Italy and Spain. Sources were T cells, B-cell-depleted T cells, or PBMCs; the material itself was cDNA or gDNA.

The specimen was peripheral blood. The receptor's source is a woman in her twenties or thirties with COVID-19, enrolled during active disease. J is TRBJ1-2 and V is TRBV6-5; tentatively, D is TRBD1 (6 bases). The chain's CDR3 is CASRGPGTKHGYTF. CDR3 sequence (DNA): TGTGCCAGCAGGGGACCCGGGACAAAGCATGGCTACACCTTC.